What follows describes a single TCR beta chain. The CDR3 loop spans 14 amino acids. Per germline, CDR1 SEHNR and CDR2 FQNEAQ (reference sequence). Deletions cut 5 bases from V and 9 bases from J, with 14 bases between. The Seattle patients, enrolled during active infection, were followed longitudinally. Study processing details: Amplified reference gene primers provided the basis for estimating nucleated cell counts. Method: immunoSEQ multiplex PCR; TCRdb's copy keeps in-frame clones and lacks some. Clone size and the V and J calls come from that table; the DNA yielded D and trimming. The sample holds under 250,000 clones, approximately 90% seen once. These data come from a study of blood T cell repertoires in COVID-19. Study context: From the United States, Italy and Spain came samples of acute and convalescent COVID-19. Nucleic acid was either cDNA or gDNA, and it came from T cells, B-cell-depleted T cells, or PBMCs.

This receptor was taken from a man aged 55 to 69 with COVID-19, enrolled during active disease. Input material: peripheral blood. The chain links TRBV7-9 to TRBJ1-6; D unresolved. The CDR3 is CASSPQSGSSPLHF. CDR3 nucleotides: TGTGCCAGCAGCCCCCAAAGTGGTAGTTCACCCCTCCACTTT.